This T cell receptor (beta chain) stems from a study of cytomegalovirus exposure and HLA in healthy donors. This CDR3 has 15 amino acids. Trimming cost V 3 bases and J 4 bases; bases outside gene matches: 3. Looked up from germline, CDR1 is SGDLS and CDR2 is YYNGEE. Here immunoSEQ multiplex PCR was the method, and the copy in TCRdb shows in-frame clones only, minus some. Counted here are 20,000 to 25,000 clones, 95% to 97% occurring once; the ten biggest clones make up about a tenth. This clonotype originated in a man aged 25-45 years in good health and CMV-seropositive. The chain employs TRBV9 and TRBJ2-2, with 10 positions matching TRBD2. The specimen sequenced was PBMCs. Here the CDR3 DNA reads TGTGCCAGCAGCGCCACTAGCGGGGTCACCGGGGAGCTGTTTTTT. It translates to CASSATSGVTGELFF. Filled out from reference TRBV9 and TRBJ2-2, the complete variable domain reads DSGVTQTPKHLITATGQRVTLRCSPRSGDLSVYWYQQSLDQGLQFLIQYYNGEERAKGNILERFSAQQFPDLHSELNLSSLELGDSALYFCASSATSGVTGELFFGEGSRLTVL.